This TCR beta chain was identified in a study of molecular identifiers for immune sequencing clone quantification (dated 2018 in TCRdb). The study in broad terms: For a replicate experiment, RNA from around 20,000 or 100,000 naive CD8 T cells was divided into five aliquots, of which four were sequenced. The study was a methods study using CD8 T cells to benchmark molecular-identifier clustering-based TCR repertoire sequencing (MIDCIRS) and TCR RNA copy counting. Study-wide findings and limitations: When barcode sub-clustering was not used, chimeric consensus sequences inflated TCR diversity, with chimeras reaching as high as 47%. Clones above 20 RNA copies held over 99% of molecules in CMV-specific effector cells but under 1% in naive cells. Modeling gave about 3.3 recovered TCR RNA copies per cell versus 7.5 to 10 by digital PCR, implying approximately 30% capture efficiency. The sizes of highly expanded clones could end up underestimated when identical TCR molecules share a barcode. Even against a background of approximately 1 million naive CD8 T cells, spiked-in Jurkat TCR RNA amounting to a single cell's worth was reported to be detectable. Naive libraries contained spiked-in Jurkat TCR RNA (10 copies' worth), which is not part of the donor repertoire.

Libraries of naive CD8 T cells were built from anywhere between roughly 18,000 and 1,000,000 sorted cells, with 10%, 30% or 50% of the purified RNA used. On a BD FACSAria II, naive CD8 T cells were FACS-sorted as CD8+CD4-CCR7+CD45RA+ and collected into RLT Plus buffer. To test detection sensitivity, Jurkat RNA equivalent to about eleven TCR copies was spiked into samples of roughly 18,000-1,000,000 naive CD8 T cells. Enrichment of CD8 T cells was done with RosetteSep CD8+ T Cell Enrichment Cocktail plus Ficoll-Paque, and ACK red cell lysis came afterward. To prepare the library, PCR was applied. The data were produced on an Illumina HiSeq 4000. Bulk TCR libraries were made following a previously described method, with the TCR primers given in Table S5. Total RNA was purified with the Qiagen AllPrep DNA/RNA kit. Before analysis, reads from multiple sequencing runs of the same library were pooled. In the source study's methods: Reads were retained only if an exact TCR constant sequence was present, and the retained reads were trimmed to 150 nt and grouped according to their 12-nt molecular barcodes. Within each barcode group, reads were sub-clustered at a 15% Levenshtein threshold, and quality-weighted consensus sequences were built per RNA molecule. Non-functional sequences were removed, as were lower-count sequences one edit away from another. Based on a fit of two negative binomial distributions, barcode sub-clusters having less than 20% of the maximum read count were discarded. Through fastp at Q25 and MiXCR, TCRdb rebuilt clones from the public reads, retaining in-frame beta chains. Identical CDR3 proteins give one entry, which carries the most common genes and DNA. TCRdb, rather than the study authors, made the V and J calls. Present in this sample are about 640,000 distinct CDR3 sequences, 20% of which were seen just once. Roughly 0.85% of the sample is held by the ten biggest clonotypes.

As concerns this clonotype: Its antigen target is currently unknown. This may stem from a read error, because a much larger clone lies one nucleotide away.

CDR1 and CDR2 are drawn from the germline V gene: SGDLS, YYNGEE. Reading from cysteine to phenylalanine, the CDR3 counts 15 amino acids. Here the CDR3 DNA is all that survives: 45 bases in frame from base 1. The chain is assembled from TRBV9 and TRBJ1-6, with the D gene too uncertain to name. The sample consisted of naive CD8+ T cells from blood, with Jurkat cell RNA spiked in. The sample's cell subset or site, from its label and the paper: FACS-sorted CD8+CD4-CCR7+CD45RA+ naive T cells. The clonotype originates from a human donor in good health. Some libraries in this study had Jurkat cell RNA spiked in. The CDR3 loop reads CANSSPTSYNSPLHF. The nucleotide sequence reads TGTGCCAACAGCTCCCCAACATCCTATAATTCACCCCTCCACTTT.